These 17 T cell receptor beta chains came from one sample sequenced in a study of blood T cell repertoires in COVID-19. The table came from immunoSEQ multiplex PCR; TCRdb's copy has only in-frame clones and leaves some out. Here the sample spans 200,000 to 250,000 clones, about 90% being singletons. Sequences were obtained from peripheral blood. Receptor source: a man aged 18 to 30 with active or convalescent COVID-19.

The J gene is TRBJ1-1, the V gene TRBV9; the D gene is possibly TRBD1 (6 bases). The CDR3 length is 13 residues. Between the trimmed V and J ends, which lost 4 bases and 4 bases, there was a span of 11 bases. Germline lookup yields CDR1 SGDLS and CDR2 YYNGEE. This chain's CDR3 is CASSRRGGTEAFF. Here the CDR3 DNA reads TGTGCCAGCAGCCGTAGGGGGGGCACTGAAGCTTTCTTT.

J is TRBJ2-7 and V is TRBV6-1; D uncertain. The CDR3 covers 15 residues. V was trimmed by 7 bases and J by 2 bases, leaving 18 bases between them. CDR1 is MNHNS and CDR2 is SASEGT in the germline V gene. The CDR3 sequence: CASTDRGITTYEQYF. The CDR3 nucleotides are TGTGCCAGCACCGACCGCGGAATCACCACCTACGAGCAGTACTTC.

The chain employs TRBV12-5 and TRBJ1-1, with 9 bases matching TRBD1. The CDR3 totals 13 residues. V lost 5 bases and J lost 5; bases outside the gene matches: 3. Germline V gene data show CDR1 as LGHNT and CDR2 as FRNRAP. The CDR3 is CASGTDRGTEAFF. The CDR3 nucleotides read TGTGCTAGTGGTACAGACAGGGGGACTGAAGCTTTCTTT.

The gene calls are TRBV10-1 and TRBJ2-3, with 9 positions matching TRBD2. This CDR3 has 15 amino acids. Germline V CDR1 and CDR2: WNHNN, SYGVQD (reference sequence). V gave up 3 bases and J gave up 5 bases; unmatched junction bases: 6. The CDR3 nucleotides read TGCGCCAGCAGTGATACCGGGACTAGCCAAGATACGCAGTATTTT. Its protein product is CASSDTGTSQDTQYF.

The chain's CDR3 is CASLSTGGYGELFF. As DNA, the CDR3 is TGTGCCAGTCTTTCGACAGGGGGGTACGGGGAGCTGTTTTTT. The chain links TRBV19 to TRBJ2-2; 9 nucleotides match TRBD1. The CDR3 runs to 14 residues. Germline CDR1 LNHDA, CDR2 SQIVND (reference sequence). With V trimmed by 8 bases and J by 7 bases, 8 bases remained unmatched. Supplemented by reference TRBV19 and TRBJ2-2, the full variable domain reads DGGITQSPKYLFRKEGQNVTLSCEQNLNHDAMYWYRQDPGQGLRLIYYSQIVNDFQKGDIAEGYSVSREKKESFPLTVTSAQKNPTAFYLCASLSTGGYGELFFGEGSRLTVL.

The genes are TRBV6-4 and TRBJ2-1, with 11 bases lining up with TRBD2. V was pared by 3 bases and J by 9 bases, with 7 bases of the junction left unmatched. Germline V gene sequence: CDR1 MRHNA, CDR2 SNTAGT. This CDR3 has 15 amino acids. The CDR3 spells CASSEVSGRASEQFF. CDR3 nucleotides: TGTGCCAGCAGTGAAGTTAGCGGGAGGGCTAGTGAGCAGTTCTTC.

This chain joins TRBV6-5 and TRBJ2-7; weak D call: TRBD2 (7 bases). Trimming took 6 bases from V and 6 from J, leaving 9 bases between them. The CDR3 has 11 residues. Germline CDR1 is MNHEY and CDR2 is SVGAGI. CDR3 nucleotides: TGTGCCAGCAGCCGGGGGGCCGAGCAGTACTTC. It translates to CASSRGAEQYF.

This sequence joins TRBV7-8 and TRBJ2-1; TRBD2 matches at 14 bases. Germline-derived CDR1 and CDR2 are SGHVS and FQNEAQ. The CDR3 loop spans 15 amino acids. V lost 5 bases, J lost 8 bases, and 5 bases stayed unmatched. Here the CDR3 DNA reads TGTGCCAGCAGCCCTCGGACTAGCGGGAGGCATGAGCAGTTCTTC. As protein: CASSPRTSGRHEQFF.

The rearrangement links TRBV6-2 or TRBV6-3 to TRBJ2-2, with TRBD2 identical over 9 bases. The CDR3 runs 15 residues. J was trimmed by 1 base and V by 6 bases; bases with no gene match: 3. Germline V gene lookup returns CDR1 MNHEY and CDR2 SVGEGT. CDR3: CASSFSGRNTGELFF. The CDR3, as DNA: TGTGCCAGCAGCTTTAGCGGGAGGAACACCGGGGAGCTGTTTTTT.

This clone was counted once. This chain connects TRBV30 to TRBJ2-1; TRBD2 agrees at 11 bases. The V gene end was trimmed by 7 bases and the J gene end by 7 bases; junction bases not matched to a gene: 6. The CDR3 runs 13 residues. Germline assignment: CDR1 GTSNPN and CDR2 SVGIG (reference sequence). CDR3 DNA sequence: TGTGCCTTTAGCGGGGGGGCTAGGAATGAGCAGTTCTTC. It yields the protein CAFSGGARNEQFF. The full variable domain, rest sourced from reference TRBV30 and TRBJ2-1, is SQTIHQWPATLVQPVGSPLSLECTVEGTSNPNLYWYRQAAGRGLQLLFYSVGIGQISSEVPQNLSASRPQDRQFILSSKKLLLSDSGFYLCAFSGGARNEQFFGPGTRLTVL.

This clone was recorded once. The CDR3, as DNA: TGTGCCAGCAGTGACTCGATAGGGGGTCGCGCTTTCTTT. Its protein product is CASSDSIGGRAFF. The chain joins TRBV6-4 to TRBJ1-1; the D gene is possibly TRBD1 (6 bases). The ends were cut back, 0 bases at V and 11 bases at J, with 13 bases in the middle. In germline, CDR1 is MRHNA, CDR2 SNTAGT. The CDR3 loop spans 13 amino acids.

The V gene is TRBV5-5, the J gene TRBJ2-5; 7 bases fit TRBD1. The germline V gene encodes CDR1 SGHKS and CDR2 YYEKEE (reference sequence). Unmatched junction bases numbered 11, after V lost 4 bases and J lost 5 bases. The CDR3 extends over 15 amino acids. The CDR3 sequence is CASSPSVGGTETQYF. The CDR3 DNA sequence: TGTGCCAGCAGCCCGTCGGTAGGGGGCACGGAGACCCAGTACTTC.

The rearrangement joins TRBV7-2 to TRBJ1-2, with D maybe TRBD1 (6 bases). V was clipped by 1 base and J by 4 bases, with 13 bases between them. Germline CDR1 SGHTA, CDR2 FQGNSA. CDR3 length: 15 residues. Here the CDR3 DNA reads TGTGCCAGCAGCTTAGGGTCAGCAGGGGCCTATGGCTACACCTTC. Protein: CASSLGSAGAYGYTF.

A single count supports this clone. This chain links TRBV7-9 with TRBJ2-5; D remains unclear. The CDR3 extends over 15 amino acids. V was cut by 3 bases and J by 1 base, with 12 bases left in between. Germline loops: CDR1 SEHNR, CDR2 FQNEAQ (reference sequence). DNA for the CDR3: TGTGCCAGCAGCTTCCGCCTTTCGGGCCAAGAGACCCAGTACTTC. Translating it yields CASSFRLSGQETQYF.

The chain links TRBV2 to TRBJ1-6; 10 positions match TRBD1. The CDR3 totals 15 residues. Germline values: CDR1 SNHLY, CDR2 FYNNEI. V lost 6 bases, J lost 8 bases, and 7 bases stayed unmatched. Here the CDR3 reads CASRPGTGEHSPLHF. In DNA, the CDR3 is TGTGCCAGCAGACCCGGGACAGGGGAGCATTCACCCCTCCACTTT.

V usage is TRBV7-9 and J usage is TRBJ1-1; the match to TRBD1 covers 7 bases. The V segment lost 5 bases and the J segment 3 bases; nucleotides outside the gene matches: 3. This CDR3 is 13 amino acids long. The germline V gene encodes CDR1 SEHNR and CDR2 FQNEAQ (reference sequence). The CDR3 is CASSVTGYTEAFF. The CDR3 DNA reads as TGTGCCAGCAGCGTGACAGGGTACACTGAAGCTTTCTTT.

The J gene is TRBJ2-1, the V gene TRBV24-1; D is unclear. The V gene lost 5 bases and the J gene lost 6 bases, with 10 bases spanning the gap. This CDR3 is built from 13 residues. Per germline, CDR1 KGHDR and CDR2 SFDVKD. In nucleotides, the CDR3 is TGTGCCACCAGTGTCCGAGGTCGCAATGAGCAGTTCTTC. Its translation: CATSVRGRNEQFF.